Here is one TCR beta chain with its context. Trimming cost V 3 bases and J 0 bases, with 13 bases left between them. Germline V gene sequence: CDR1 SGHRS, CDR2 YFSETQ. The CDR3 covers 16 residues. The data derive from a study of blood T cell repertoires in COVID-19. Whole-study context: Specimens from acute and convalescent COVID-19 originated in the United States, Italy and Spain. T cells, B-cell-depleted T cells, or PBMCs supplied cDNA or gDNA.

Study processing details: Estimated nucleated cell counts came from reference gene primer amplification. Only in-frame clones appear in the TCRdb table, and some are missing; sequencing was by immunoSEQ multiplex PCR. V, J and clone size derive from that table, while D and trimming were established from the DNA sequence. The sample has approximately 60,000 clones, 75% to 85% seen once. Material for sequencing was peripheral blood. V gene TRBV5-1 combines with J gene TRBJ1-3; tentative D call: TRBD1 (5 bases). The source of this sequence is a human donor in a cohort sampled during active COVID-19. DNA for the CDR3: TGCGCCAGCAGCTCGGGGGACTTAGGCTCTGGAAACACCATATATTTT. This codes for CASSSGDLGSGNTIYF.